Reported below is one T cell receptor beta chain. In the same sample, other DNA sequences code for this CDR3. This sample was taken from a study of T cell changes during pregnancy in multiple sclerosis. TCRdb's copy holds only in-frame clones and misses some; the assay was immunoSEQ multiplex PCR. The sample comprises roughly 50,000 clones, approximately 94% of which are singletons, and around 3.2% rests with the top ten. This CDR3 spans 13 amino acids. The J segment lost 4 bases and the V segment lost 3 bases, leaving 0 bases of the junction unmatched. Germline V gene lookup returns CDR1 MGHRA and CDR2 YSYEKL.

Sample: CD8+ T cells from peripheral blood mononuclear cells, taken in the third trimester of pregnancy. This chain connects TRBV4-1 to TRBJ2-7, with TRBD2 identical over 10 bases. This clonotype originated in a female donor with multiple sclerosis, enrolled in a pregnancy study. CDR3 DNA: TGCGCCAGCAGCCAGGGACTAGCGTACGAGCAGTACTTC. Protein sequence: CASSQGLAYEQYF.